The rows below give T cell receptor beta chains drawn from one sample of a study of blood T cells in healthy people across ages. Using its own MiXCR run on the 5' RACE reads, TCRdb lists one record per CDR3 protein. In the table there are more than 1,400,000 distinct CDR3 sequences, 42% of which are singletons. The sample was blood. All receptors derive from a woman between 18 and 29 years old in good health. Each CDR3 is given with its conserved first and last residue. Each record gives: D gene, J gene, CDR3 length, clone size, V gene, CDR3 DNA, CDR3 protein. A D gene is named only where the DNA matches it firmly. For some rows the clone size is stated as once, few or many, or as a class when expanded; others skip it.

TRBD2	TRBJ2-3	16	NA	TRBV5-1	TGCGCCAGTAGCCGGGAGGAGGGAGGACGCACAGATACGCAGTATTTT	CASSREEGGRTDTQYF
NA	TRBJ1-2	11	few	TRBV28	TGTGCCAGTCTCGGGGTATCTAGCTACACCTTC	CASLGVSSYTF
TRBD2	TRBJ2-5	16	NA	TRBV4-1	TGCGCCAGCAGCCCGGGGGCTAGCGGGAGTATGGAGACCCAGTACTTC	CASSPGASGSMETQYF
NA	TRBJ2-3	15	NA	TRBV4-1	TGCGCCAGCAGCCAAGAGGTAACGGGGACAGATACGCAGTATTTT	CASSQEVTGTDTQYF
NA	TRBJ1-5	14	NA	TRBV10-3	TGTGCCATCAGTGATACGGGGAAAGGGCAGCCCCAGCATTTT	CAISDTGKGQPQHF
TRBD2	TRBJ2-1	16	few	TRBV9	TGTGCCAGCAGCTACCTCCCGGGACTAGCCAACAATGAGCAGTTCTTC	CASSYLPGLANNEQFF
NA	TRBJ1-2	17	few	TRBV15	TGTGCCACCAGCAGAGATCGACAGCCCCATCCTAACTATGGCTACACCTTC	CATSRDRQPHPNYGYTF
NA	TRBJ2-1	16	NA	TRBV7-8	TGTGCCAGCAGCCCCATCGCAGCGTCCGGTCGCAATAAGCAGTTCTTC	CASSPIAASGRNKQFF
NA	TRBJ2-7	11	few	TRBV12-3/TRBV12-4	TGTGCCAGCACTTCCGTGGATGAGCAGTACTTC	CASTSVDEQYF
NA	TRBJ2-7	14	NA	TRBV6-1	TGTGCCAGCAGTGAATGGGCGGCCTCCTACGAGCAGTACTTC	CASSEWAASYEQYF
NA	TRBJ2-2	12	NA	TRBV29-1	TGCAGCGTTTCATACAGCACCGGGGAGCTGTTTTTT	CSVSYSTGELFF
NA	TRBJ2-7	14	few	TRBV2	TGTGCCAGCAGTGAAATGGCAGGGCTCTACGAGCAGTACTTC	CASSEMAGLYEQYF
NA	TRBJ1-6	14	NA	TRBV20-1	TGCAGTGCTAAAACAGTGGCGGGGAATTCACCCCTCCACTTT	CSAKTVAGNSPLHF
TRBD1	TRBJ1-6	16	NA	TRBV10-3	TGTGCCATCACCCCATCAATAGCAGGGGGTAATTCACCCCTCCACTTT	CAITPSIAGGNSPLHF
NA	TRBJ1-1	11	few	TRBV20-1	TGCAGTGCGGGAGACTCGCCGGCGGCTTTCTTT	CSAGDSPAAFF
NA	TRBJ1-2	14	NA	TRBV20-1	TGCAGTGCTCCGGCCCCCACAGGGAGAGGTGGCTACACCTTC	CSAPAPTGRGGYTF
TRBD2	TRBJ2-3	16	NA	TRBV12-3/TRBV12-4	TGTGCCAGCAGTTTCACTAGCGGGGGGAGACCAGATACGCAGTATTTT	CASSFTSGGRPDTQYF
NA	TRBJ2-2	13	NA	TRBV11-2	TGTGCCAGCAGTGGCGGGTGGGTCGGGGAGCTGTTTTTT	CASSGGWVGELFF
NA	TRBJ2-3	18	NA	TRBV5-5	TGTGCCAGCAGCTGGGCCCGGGACACGATAAAACGCACAGATACGCAGTATTTT	CASSWARDTIKRTDTQYF
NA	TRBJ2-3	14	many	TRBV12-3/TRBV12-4	TGTGCCAGCACCGGTAGGGCTGGCACAGATACGCAGTATTTT	CASTGRAGTDTQYF